The rows below give T cell receptor beta chains drawn from one sample of a study of T cell responses to AZD1222 COVID-19 vaccine. This table comes from immunoSEQ multiplex PCR, and its TCRdb copy is limited to in-frame clones, with some not included. The table lists 130,000 to 150,000 clones, about 92% of them singletons. Sequenced material: peripheral blood, taken on day 0 of AZD1222 vaccination. The source of these receptors is an adult in good health. The CDR3 runs from the conserved cysteine through the conserved F or W. Size tells how often a clone was seen (once, few, many) or the class of an expanded clone, and some rows leave it out.

J gene	V gene	clone size	CDR3 protein
TRBJ2-3	TRBV3-1/TRBV3-2	.	CASSQARVGTDTQYF
TRBJ1-2	TRBV5-1	.	CASSLDGSAGYGYTF
TRBJ1-4	TRBV13	.	CASSLEGRDEKLFF
TRBJ1-1	TRBV11-2	.	CASSYGTVGTEAFF
TRBJ1-3	TRBV6-1	.	CASSEGDSFSGNTIYF
TRBJ2-6	TRBV28	.	CASSRGPSSGANVLTF
TRBJ1-1	TRBV18	.	CASSGIKGTGGVTEAFF
TRBJ1-3	TRBV7-8	once	CASSLEPARIENTIYF
TRBJ1-6	TRBV6-5	.	CASTRTGHNSPLHF
TRBJ2-7	TRBV30	.	CAWSVERMGF
TRBJ1-5	TRBV28	.	CASSLDLSNQPQHF
TRBJ2-1	TRBV4-3	.	CASNSGQGSYNEQFF
TRBJ2-4	TRBV7-3	.	CASSLQGARDIQYF
TRBJ1-1	TRBV11-3	.	CASSVGQGSTEAFF
TRBJ1-3	TRBV19	.	CASTFVGNTIYF
TRBJ2-2	TRBV7-3	.	CASSLTGPTGELFF
TRBJ2-2	TRBV29-1	.	CSVSSGRGTGELFF
TRBJ2-6	TRBV13	.	CASSFGRSGANVLTF
TRBJ2-6	TRBV11-2	.	CASSLDGRASGANVLTF
TRBJ1-5	TRBV19	.	CASIPGRLELGGAQHF
TRBJ1-2	TRBV29-1	.	CSVGSTAYYGYTF
TRBJ2-1	TRBV18	.	CASSPQVGDEQFF
TRBJ2-3	TRBV24-1	.	CATSDPVGRGITDTQYF
TRBJ1-5	TRBV6-4	.	CASSLGNQPQHF
TRBJ2-7	TRBV5-1	few	CASSLPSGPHEQYF
TRBJ2-5	TRBV6-5	.	CASRPTSGRETQYF
TRBJ2-3	TRBV19	.	CATLGRPFTDTQYF